A selection of T cell receptor beta chains follows, all from one sample in a study of CD8 T cells in Susac syndrome. TCRdb passed the immunoSEQ multiplex PCR reads through MiXCR, listing each CDR3 protein once. The sample lists about 200,000 distinct CDR3 sequences; 95% were seen once. The source material was CD4+ T cells from PBMCs. The receptors shown here come from a human donor in good health. Both conserved end residues are part of each CDR3. Each record gives: CDR3 protein, CDR3 DNA, J gene, clone size, V gene, D gene. The D gene is left open where the match is weak. Clone size, where shown, is once, few, many, or a class for clones that have expanded.

CASSYTLAGHTGELFF,TGTGCCAGCAGTTATACTCTAGCGGGGCACACCGGGGAGCTGTTTTTT,TRBJ2-2,once,TRBV6-5,TRBD2
CASSYSGQGRVEQYF,TGTGCCAGCAGTTACTCGGGACAGGGTCGGGTCGAGCAGTACTTC,TRBJ2-7,-,TRBV6-5,TRBD1
CASSQERQGKQPQHF,TGCGCCAGCAGCCAAGAAAGACAGGGGAAGCAGCCCCAGCATTTT,TRBJ1-5,-,TRBV4-1,TRBD1
CATSDHGTYGQPQHF,TGTGCCACCAGTGACCATGGGACATATGGTCAGCCCCAGCATTTT,TRBJ1-5,-,TRBV24-1,-
CASSRGRTNSPLHF,TGTGCCAGCAGTAGGGGACGGACCAATTCACCCCTCCACTTT,TRBJ1-6,once,TRBV6-5,-
CSVESQGLEGRSTQYF,TGCAGCGTTGAATCTCAGGGCTTGGAGGGTCGAAGTACGCAGTATTTT,TRBJ2-3,-,TRBV29-1,-
CASSPSRGSQETQYF,TGTGCCAGCAGTCCATCCCGCGGCAGCCAAGAGACCCAGTACTTC,TRBJ2-5,-,TRBV5-4,-
CASSPGTSGIQETQYF,TGTGCCAGCAGCCCTGGGACTAGCGGGATCCAAGAGACCCAGTACTTC,TRBJ2-5,-,TRBV11-3,TRBD2
CASTKWTEAFF,TGTGCCAGCACAAAATGGACTGAAGCTTTCTTT,TRBJ1-1,-,TRBV28,-
CASSSPGQMNTGELFF,TGTGCCAGCAGTTCCCCGGGACAGATGAACACCGGGGAGCTGTTTTTT,TRBJ2-2,-,TRBV28,TRBD1
CATSDFGQHGYTF,TGTGCCACCAGTGATTTCGGGCAACATGGCTACACCTTC,TRBJ1-2,-,TRBV24-1,-
CASSQVPYNEQFF,TGTGCCAGCAGCCAAGTCCCCTACAATGAGCAGTTCTTC,TRBJ2-1,-,TRBV3-1,-
CASRLALNTGELFF,TGTGCCAGTCGACTAGCTTTGAACACCGGGGAGCTGTTTTTT,TRBJ2-2,-,TRBV3-1,TRBD2
CSARDRMGITRYQETQYF,TGCAGTGCTAGAGATAGAATGGGGATTACGCGGTACCAAGAGACCCAGTACTTC,TRBJ2-5,-,TRBV20-1,-
CASSSRWASYNEQFF,TGTGCCAGCAGTTCCAGGTGGGCGTCCTACAATGAGCAGTTCTTC,TRBJ2-1,-,TRBV12-3/TRBV12-4,-
CASRIGTSPVEQFF,TGTGCCAGCCGAATCGGGACTAGCCCCGTGGAGCAGTTCTTC,TRBJ2-1,-,TRBV28,TRBD2
CSVEEFSGNTIYF,TGCAGCGTTGAAGAGTTCTCTGGAAACACCATATATTTT,TRBJ1-3,-,TRBV29-1,-
CSVDGQGAYGYTF,TGCAGCGTGGACGGACAGGGCGCCTATGGCTACACCTTC,TRBJ1-2,-,TRBV29-1,TRBD1
CSGLTGVRNTQYF,TGCAGCGGCTTGACAGGGGTTAGGAATACGCAGTATTTT,TRBJ2-3,-,TRBV29-1,TRBD1
CSARDKVWGYQETQYF,TGCAGTGCTAGAGATAAAGTGTGGGGGTACCAAGAGACCCAGTACTTC,TRBJ2-5,-,TRBV20-1,-
CAISDSGSSYNEQFF,TGTGCCATCAGTGACTCCGGGAGCTCCTACAATGAGCAGTTCTTC,TRBJ2-1,-,TRBV10-3,-
CASSSKGAEAFF,TGCGCCAGCAGCTCTAAAGGGGCTGAAGCTTTCTTT,TRBJ1-1,-,TRBV5-1,-
CASSVNPSTDTQYF,TGTGCCAGCAGTGTGAATCCTAGCACAGATACGCAGTATTTT,TRBJ2-3,-,TRBV27,-
CATSRDGSFQETQYF,TGTGCCACCAGCAGAGACGGATCGTTCCAAGAGACCCAGTACTTC,TRBJ2-5,-,TRBV15,-
CASSPPGQAKETQYF,TGTGCCAGCAGCCCACCGGGACAAGCTAAGGAGACCCAGTACTTC,TRBJ2-5,-,TRBV7-2,-
CAWRRGVAKNIQYF,TGTGCCTGGCGGAGGGGGGTGGCCAAAAACATTCAGTACTTC,TRBJ2-4,-,TRBV30,-
CASSDLDPYGYTF,TGTGCCAGCAGTGATCTGGACCCCTATGGCTACACCTTC,TRBJ1-2,-,TRBV6-1,-
CASSPPADSPDEQYF,TGTGCCAGCTCACCACCGGCGGATAGTCCGGACGAGCAGTACTTC,TRBJ2-7,-,TRBV18,-
CSTTGDTQYF,TGCAGCACGACAGGGGATACGCAGTATTTT,TRBJ2-3,once,TRBV29-1,TRBD1
CASSAAGGPRETQYF,TGCGCCAGCTCGGCGGCGGGAGGGCCGAGAGAGACCCAGTACTTC,TRBJ2-5,-,TRBV5-1,TRBD2
CSVEARRAYYNEQFF,TGCAGCGTTGAAGCAAGGCGGGCCTACTACAATGAGCAGTTCTTC,TRBJ2-1,-,TRBV29-1,-
CASSQDLSSAIRQFF,TGCGCCAGCAGCCAAGATCTCTCCTCTGCAATTCGGCAGTTCTTC,TRBJ2-1,-,TRBV4-1,-
CASSQEGTSGVRGEQFF,TGCGCCAGCAGCCAAGAGGGGACTAGCGGGGTTCGGGGTGAGCAGTTCTTC,TRBJ2-1,-,TRBV4-1,TRBD2
CSVDRQDNEQFF,TGCAGCGTTGACCGACAGGACAATGAGCAGTTCTTC,TRBJ2-1,few,TRBV29-1,-
CAWSTGGGEQFF,TGTGCCTGGAGTACAGGGGGCGGTGAGCAGTTCTTC,TRBJ2-1,-,TRBV30,TRBD1
CASSEGQGGSGNTIYF,TGTGCCAGCAGCGAGGGACAGGGTGGCTCTGGAAACACCATATATTTT,TRBJ1-3,-,TRBV9,TRBD1
CAWSVGLYRLF,TGTGCCTGGAGTGTAGGTCTATACAGGCTCTTC,TRBJ2-1,-,TRBV30,-
CSVGDPGSSGNTIYF,TGCAGCGTGGGGGATCCAGGAAGCTCTGGAAACACCATATATTTT,TRBJ1-3,-,TRBV29-1,-
CASRSTGVEAFF,TGTGCCAGCAGATCGACAGGTGTTGAAGCTTTCTTT,TRBJ1-1,-,TRBV12-3/TRBV12-4,-
CASSQAGLQETQYF,TGTGCCAGCAGCCAAGCAGGGTTACAAGAGACCCAGTACTTC,TRBJ2-5,-,TRBV3-1,-
CSAPGLAAGLGGETQYF,TGCAGTGCTCCTGGACTAGCGGCGGGCCTTGGTGGAGAGACCCAGTACTTC,TRBJ2-5,-,TRBV20-1,TRBD2
CASSETGPLNTEAFF,TGTGCCAGCAGCGAGACAGGGCCATTGAACACTGAAGCTTTCTTT,TRBJ1-1,once,TRBV9,TRBD1
CASRPEGAKNIQYF,TGTGCCAGCCGACCGGAGGGGGCCAAAAACATTCAGTACTTC,TRBJ2-4,-,TRBV3-1,-
CASEFSRSTEAFF,TGTGCCAGTGAGTTTTCTAGGAGCACTGAAGCTTTCTTT,TRBJ1-1,-,TRBV19,-
CASSQGRVGQPQHF,TGTGCCAGCAGCCAGGGCAGGGTTGGTCAGCCCCAGCATTTT,TRBJ1-5,-,TRBV13,-
CSAMAGGYYGYTF,TGCAGTGCTATGGCAGGGGGATACTATGGCTACACCTTC,TRBJ1-2,-,TRBV20-1,TRBD1
CASSQGAGWGDTQYF,TGTGCCAGCAGCCAAGGGGCGGGGTGGGGAGATACGCAGTATTTT,TRBJ2-3,-,TRBV7-2,-
CASSSHQGASRGDTQYF,TGTGCCAGCAGCTCCCACCAGGGGGCAAGCCGGGGAGATACGCAGTATTTT,TRBJ2-3,-,TRBV7-9,TRBD1
CAWIQTARATF,TGTGCCTGGATCCAAACAGCACGTGCCACCTTC,TRBJ1-2,-,TRBV30,-